This T cell receptor beta chain was documented in a study of technical replicates of blood from a handful of donors. CDR1 is SGHKS and CDR2 is YYEKEE in the germline V gene (reference sequence). Between the trimmed V and J ends, which lost 1 base and 5 bases, there was a span of 13 bases. The CDR3 is 15 amino acids. The method was immunoSEQ multiplex PCR; TCRdb's version includes in-frame clones alone and lacks a portion of them. Among 75,000 to 90,000 clones listed, approximately 93% were seen once. This sequence was found in a human donor in good health. The sample taken for sequencing was T cells isolated from PBMCs. This chain joins TRBV5-5 and TRBJ2-1; D is ambiguous. The CDR3 reads CASSLYPLSDNEQFF. The CDR3 DNA follows: TGTGCCAGCAGCTTGTACCCCCTGAGCGACAATGAGCAGTTCTTC.